These 11 T cell receptor beta chains were all obtained from the same sample, sequenced in a study of T-cell memory formation after mild COVID-19. TCRdb passed the 5' RACE reads through MiXCR, listing each CDR3 protein once. The sample lists some 110,000 distinct CDR3 sequences, approximately 17% seen once, with 25% to 35% in the top ten. The sample consisted of PBMCs or a T cell subset sorted from them (not recorded which). These receptor sequences come from an adult woman who had mild COVID-19 (a few samples of this study predate the infection). Cell type and time point are not known.

In this sample, this clonotype turned up a few times. V is TRBV20-1 and J is TRBJ1-1; 7 nucleotides line up with TRBD1. Germline V gene data show CDR1 as DFQATT and CDR2 as SNEGSKA (reference sequence). V shed 3 bases and J 0 bases; nucleotides not matched to a gene: 7. The CDR3 has 15 residues. The CDR3 region is CSASTGTVMNTEAFF. CDR3 coding DNA: TGCAGTGCTAGTACCGGGACAGTCATGAACACTGAAGCTTTCTTT.

This clonotype has a handful of counts. The V gene is TRBV5-6, the J gene TRBJ2-7; D might be TRBD1 (6 bases). The V end was cut by 1 base, the J end by 7 bases, with 12 bases between. This CDR3 comprises 13 residues. From germline, CDR1 is SGHDT and CDR2 YYEEEE. The CDR3 region is CASSLMDSLEQYF. CDR3 in DNA: TGTGCCAGCAGCTTGATGGACAGCCTAGAGCAGTACTTC.

The rearrangement links TRBV12-3 or TRBV12-4 to TRBJ1-1; D unclear. This CDR3 has 14 residues. V was clipped by 1 base and J by 0 bases, with 6 bases between them. Here the CDR3 reads CASSLGRLNTEAFF. CDR3 nucleotides: TGTGCCAGCAGTTTAGGCCGGTTGAACACTGAAGCTTTCTTT.

This sequence joins TRBV4-1 and TRBJ1-5; 8 nucleotides match TRBD1. CDR1 MGHRA and CDR2 YSYEKL come from the germline V gene. The J segment lost 6 bases and the V segment lost 0 bases, leaving 7 bases of the junction unmatched. This CDR3 is built from 16 residues. The CDR3 DNA is TGCGCCAGCAGCCAAGATCTTGGCAGGGGGCTTCAGCCCCAGCATTTT. Protein product: CASSQDLGRGLQPQHF.

This clonotype was found once. The genes are TRBV24-1 and TRBJ2-5; D might be TRBD2 (6 bases). The CDR3 is 16 residues long. Germline CDR1 and CDR2: KGHDR and SFDVKD. The V and J ends lost 5 bases and 3 bases respectively, with 18 bases between them. In DNA form, the CDR3 reads TGTGCCACCAGTGTCGGTCTAGCGACACCAAAAGAGACCCAGTACTTC. Amino acids: CATSVGLATPKETQYF.

V usage is TRBV28 and J usage is TRBJ1-4; possibly TRBD1 for D (5 bases). The CDR3 consists of 16 residues. V lost 5 bases and J lost 3, with 16 bases in between. Germline CDR1 reads MDHEN; CDR2 reads SYDVKM. The CDR3 nucleotides read TGTGCCAGCAGTGGTCCCGAAGGGGTATCTAATGAAAAACTGTTTTTT. Protein: CASSGPEGVSNEKLFF.

This clonotype has more than one count but fewer than ten. This chain links TRBV12-3 or TRBV12-4 with TRBJ2-7; 9 bases line up with TRBD1. The CDR3 has 15 amino acids. V gave up 5 bases and J gave up 7 bases; unmatched junction bases: 12. The CDR3 spells CASSAQTGGFREQYF. CDR3 bases: TGTGCCAGCAGTGCCCAGACAGGGGGGTTTCGGGAGCAGTACTTC.

This clonotype was observed a few times. This chain connects TRBV20-1 to TRBJ1-1; 9 bases align to TRBD1. The CDR3 contains 15 residues. The germline gives CDR1 DFQATT, CDR2 SNEGSKA (reference sequence). V dropped 0 bases and J dropped 6; count of bases not matched to a gene: 8. Here the CDR3 DNA reads TGCAGTGCTAGAGACCTCGGACAGGGGTGGGCTGAAGCTTTCTTT. Amino acid sequence: CSARDLGQGWAEAFF.

This clonotype has more than one count but fewer than ten. This chain uses TRBV29-1 with TRBJ2-5; TRBD1 agrees at 9 bases. CDR3 length: 14 amino acids. Germline CDR1 and CDR2: SQVTM and ANQGSEA. Unmatched junction bases numbered 5, after V lost 4 bases and J lost 2 bases. This CDR3 is CSVAWDRAQETQYF. As DNA, the CDR3 is TGCAGCGTTGCTTGGGACAGGGCTCAAGAGACCCAGTACTTC.

This clonotype was recorded a few times. V gene TRBV24-1 combines with J gene TRBJ1-1, with no clear D. V shed 1 base and J shed 11 bases, with 13 bases lying between them. There are 13 residues in the CDR3. Germline V gene data show CDR1 as KGHDR and CDR2 as SFDVKD. CDR3 coding DNA: TGTGCCACCAGTGATTTTAATGGGGAGGAGGCTTTCTTT. Translation gives CATSDFNGEEAFF.

The chain has TRBV10-3 and TRBJ2-1; the D is unclear. The CDR3 is 11 amino acids. Germline V CDR1 and CDR2: ENHRY, SYGVKD. Deletions cut 6 bases from V and 9 bases from J, with 9 bases between. CDR3 in amino acids: CAIRTFGEQFF. In DNA, the CDR3 is TGTGCCATCAGGACCTTTGGTGAGCAGTTCTTC.